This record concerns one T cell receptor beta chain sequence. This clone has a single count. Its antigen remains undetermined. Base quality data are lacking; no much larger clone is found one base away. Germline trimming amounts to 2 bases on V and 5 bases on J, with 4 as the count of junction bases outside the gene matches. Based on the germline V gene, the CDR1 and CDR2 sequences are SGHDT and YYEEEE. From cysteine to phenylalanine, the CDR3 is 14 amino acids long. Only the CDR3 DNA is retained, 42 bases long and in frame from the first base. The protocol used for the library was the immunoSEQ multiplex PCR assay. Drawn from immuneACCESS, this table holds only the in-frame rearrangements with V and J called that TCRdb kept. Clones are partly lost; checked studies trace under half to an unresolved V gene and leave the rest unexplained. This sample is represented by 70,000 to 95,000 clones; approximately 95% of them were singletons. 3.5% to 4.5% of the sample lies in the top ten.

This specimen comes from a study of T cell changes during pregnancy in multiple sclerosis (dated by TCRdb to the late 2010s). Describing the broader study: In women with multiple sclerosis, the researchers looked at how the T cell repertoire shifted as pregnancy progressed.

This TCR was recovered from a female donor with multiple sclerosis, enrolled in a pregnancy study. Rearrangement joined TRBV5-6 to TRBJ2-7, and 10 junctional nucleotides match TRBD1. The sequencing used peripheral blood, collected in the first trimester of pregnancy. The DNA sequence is TGTGCCAGCAGCTTACCGACAGGGGGCGACGAGCAGTACTTC. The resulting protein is CASSLPTGGDEQYF.